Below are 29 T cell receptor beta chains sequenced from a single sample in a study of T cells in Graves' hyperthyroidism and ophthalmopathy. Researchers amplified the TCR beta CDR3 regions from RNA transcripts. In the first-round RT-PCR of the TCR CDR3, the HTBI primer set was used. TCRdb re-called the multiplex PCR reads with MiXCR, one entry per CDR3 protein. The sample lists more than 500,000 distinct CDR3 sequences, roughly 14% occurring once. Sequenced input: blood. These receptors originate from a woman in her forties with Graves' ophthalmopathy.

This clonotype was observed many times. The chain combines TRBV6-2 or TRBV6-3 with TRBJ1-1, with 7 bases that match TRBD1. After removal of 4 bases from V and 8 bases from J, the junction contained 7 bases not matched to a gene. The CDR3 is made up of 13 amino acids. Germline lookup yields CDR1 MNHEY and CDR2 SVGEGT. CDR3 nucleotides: TGTGCCAGCAGTTCGCCGGGACAGAGGGAAGCTTTCTTT. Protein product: CASSSPGQREAFF.

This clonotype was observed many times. The CDR3 nucleotides are TGTGCCAGCAGCATTGGACAGGCTGGCTCCTACGAGCAGTACTTC. Translation gives CASSIGQAGSYEQYF. The chain carries TRBV7-9 and TRBJ2-7; 7 bases are a match to TRBD1. The CDR3 is 15 amino acids. Trimming removed 5 bases from V and 0 bases from J; junction bases left unmatched: 7. The germline CDR1 and CDR2 sequences are SEHNR and FQNEAQ (reference sequence).

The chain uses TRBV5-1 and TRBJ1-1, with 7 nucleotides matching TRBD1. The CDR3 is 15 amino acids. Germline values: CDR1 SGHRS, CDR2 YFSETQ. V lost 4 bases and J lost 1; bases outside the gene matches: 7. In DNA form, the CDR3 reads TGCGCCAGCAGCCGCTCCACAGGGGCGAACACTGAAGCTTTCTTT. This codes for CASSRSTGANTEAFF.

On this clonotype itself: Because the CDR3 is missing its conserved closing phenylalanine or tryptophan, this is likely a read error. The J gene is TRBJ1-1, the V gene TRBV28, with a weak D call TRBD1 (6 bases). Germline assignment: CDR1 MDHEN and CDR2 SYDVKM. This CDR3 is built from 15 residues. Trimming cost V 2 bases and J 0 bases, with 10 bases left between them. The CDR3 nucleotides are TGTGCCAGCAGTTTAAGCGACAGGATGAACACTGAAGCTTTCCTT. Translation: CASSLSDRMNTEAFL.

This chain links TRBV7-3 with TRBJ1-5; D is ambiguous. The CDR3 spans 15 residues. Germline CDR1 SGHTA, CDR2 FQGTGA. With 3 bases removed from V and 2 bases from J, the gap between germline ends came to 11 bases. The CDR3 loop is CASSFPVVGNQPQHF. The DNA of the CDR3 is TGTGCCAGCAGCTTTCCGGTCGTGGGCAATCAGCCCCAGCATTTT.

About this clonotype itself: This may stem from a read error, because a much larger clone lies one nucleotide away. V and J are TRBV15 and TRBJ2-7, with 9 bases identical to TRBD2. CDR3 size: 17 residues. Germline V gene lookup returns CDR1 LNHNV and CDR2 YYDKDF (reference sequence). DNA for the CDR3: TGTGCCACCAGCAGTACCCTGACCGGGACTAGCTCCTACGGGCAGTACTTC. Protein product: CATSSTLTGTSSYGQYF.

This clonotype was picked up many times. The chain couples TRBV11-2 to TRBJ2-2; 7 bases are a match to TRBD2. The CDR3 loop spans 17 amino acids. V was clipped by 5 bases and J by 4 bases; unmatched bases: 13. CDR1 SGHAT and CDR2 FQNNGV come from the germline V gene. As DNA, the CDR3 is TGTGCCAGCAGCGCCCGGAGAACTAGCGTGGGCACCGGGGAGCTGTTTTTT. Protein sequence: CASSARRTSVGTGELFF.

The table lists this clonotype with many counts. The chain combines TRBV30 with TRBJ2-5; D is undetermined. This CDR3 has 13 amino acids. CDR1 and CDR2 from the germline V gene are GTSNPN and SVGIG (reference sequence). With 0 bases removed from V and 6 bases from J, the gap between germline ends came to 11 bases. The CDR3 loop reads CAWSVYGPQTQYF. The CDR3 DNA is TGTGCCTGGAGTGTATACGGACCACAGACCCAGTACTTC.

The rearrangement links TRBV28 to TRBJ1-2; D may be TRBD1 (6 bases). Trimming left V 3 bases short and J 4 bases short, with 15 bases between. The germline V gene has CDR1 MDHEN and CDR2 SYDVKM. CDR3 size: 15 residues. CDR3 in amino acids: CASSLTYRVTYGYTF. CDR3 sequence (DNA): TGTGCCAGCAGTTTGACGTACAGGGTTACCTATGGCTACACCTTC.

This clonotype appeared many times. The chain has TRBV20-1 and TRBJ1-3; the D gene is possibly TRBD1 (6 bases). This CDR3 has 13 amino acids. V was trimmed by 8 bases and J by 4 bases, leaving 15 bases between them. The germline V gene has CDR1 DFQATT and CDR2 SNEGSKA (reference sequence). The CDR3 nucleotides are TGCAGTTTCCGGGACAACCGGGGAAACACCATATATTTT. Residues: CSFRDNRGNTIYF.

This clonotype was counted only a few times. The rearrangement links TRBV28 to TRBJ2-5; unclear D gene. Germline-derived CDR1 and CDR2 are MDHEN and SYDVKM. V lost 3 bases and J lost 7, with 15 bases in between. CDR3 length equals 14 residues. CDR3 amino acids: CASSFQLLVGTQYF. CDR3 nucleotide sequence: TGTGCCAGCAGTTTTCAGCTACTTGTTGGGACCCAGTACTTC.

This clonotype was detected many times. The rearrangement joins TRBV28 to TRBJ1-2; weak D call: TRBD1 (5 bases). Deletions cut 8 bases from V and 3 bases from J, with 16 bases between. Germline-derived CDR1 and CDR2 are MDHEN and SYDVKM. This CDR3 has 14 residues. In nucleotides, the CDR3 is TGTGCCAGCCACTCTGGGGGGGTTGACTATGGCTACACCTTC. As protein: CASHSGGVDYGYTF.

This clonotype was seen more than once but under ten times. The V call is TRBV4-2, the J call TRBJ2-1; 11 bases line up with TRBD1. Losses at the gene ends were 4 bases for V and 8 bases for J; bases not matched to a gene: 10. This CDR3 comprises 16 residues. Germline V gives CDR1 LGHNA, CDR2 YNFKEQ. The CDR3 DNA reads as TGTGCCAGCAGCCCGCCCGGGACAGGGGGTCTCTATGAGCAGTTCTTC. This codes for CASSPPGTGGLYEQFF.

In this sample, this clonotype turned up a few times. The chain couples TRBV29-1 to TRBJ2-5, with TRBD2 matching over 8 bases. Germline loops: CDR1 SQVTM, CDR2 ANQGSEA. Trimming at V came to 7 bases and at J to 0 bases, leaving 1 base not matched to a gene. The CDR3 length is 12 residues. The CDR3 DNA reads TGCAGCGCACTAGCGGACCAAGAGACCCAGTACTTC. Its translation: CSALADQETQYF.

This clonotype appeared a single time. The CDR3 DNA sequence: TGTGCCAGCTTATCTTTCGACAGGATAAGCAATCAGCCCCAGCATTTT. Translation: CASLSFDRISNQPQHF. V gene TRBV6-1 combines with J gene TRBJ1-5, with a tentative D call TRBD1 (6 bases). The germline V gene encodes CDR1 MNHNS and CDR2 SASEGT. The CDR3 loop spans 16 amino acids. Trimming removed 8 bases at V and 1 base at J, with 18 bases between.

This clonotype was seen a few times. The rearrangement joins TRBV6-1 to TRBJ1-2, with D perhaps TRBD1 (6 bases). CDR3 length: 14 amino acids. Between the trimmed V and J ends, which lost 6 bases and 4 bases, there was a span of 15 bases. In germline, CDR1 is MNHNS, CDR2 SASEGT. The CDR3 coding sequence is TGTGCCAGCAGCCCTATACAGGGAACCTATGGCTACACCTTC. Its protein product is CASSPIQGTYGYTF.

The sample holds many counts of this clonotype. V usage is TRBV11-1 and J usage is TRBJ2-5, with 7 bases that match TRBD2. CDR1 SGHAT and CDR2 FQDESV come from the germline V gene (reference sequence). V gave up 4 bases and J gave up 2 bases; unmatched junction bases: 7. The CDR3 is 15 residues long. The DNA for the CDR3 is TGTGCCAGCAGCTGGACTAGTGGGGAACAAGAGACCCAGTACTTC. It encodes CASSWTSGEQETQYF. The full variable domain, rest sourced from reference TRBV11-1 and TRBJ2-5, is EAEVAQSPRYKITEKSQAVAFWCDPISGHATLYWYRQILGQGPELLVQFQDESVVDDSQLPKDRFSAERLKGVDSTLKIQPAELGDSAMYLCASSWTSGEQETQYFGPGTRLLVL.

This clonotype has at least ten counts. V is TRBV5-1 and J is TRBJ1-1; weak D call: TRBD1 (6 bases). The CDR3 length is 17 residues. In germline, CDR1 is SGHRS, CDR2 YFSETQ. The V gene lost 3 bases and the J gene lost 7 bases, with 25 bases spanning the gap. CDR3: CASSSTGTQGKVGEAFF. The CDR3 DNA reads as TGCGCCAGCAGCTCAACCGGGACACAAGGCAAGGTCGGTGAAGCTTTCTTT.

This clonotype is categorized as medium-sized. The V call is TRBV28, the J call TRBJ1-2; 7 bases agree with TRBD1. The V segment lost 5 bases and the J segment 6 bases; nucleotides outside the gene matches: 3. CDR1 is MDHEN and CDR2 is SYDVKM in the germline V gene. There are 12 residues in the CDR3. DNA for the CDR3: TGTGCCAGCAGTACACAGGGGAATGGCTACACCTTC. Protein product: CASSTQGNGYTF.

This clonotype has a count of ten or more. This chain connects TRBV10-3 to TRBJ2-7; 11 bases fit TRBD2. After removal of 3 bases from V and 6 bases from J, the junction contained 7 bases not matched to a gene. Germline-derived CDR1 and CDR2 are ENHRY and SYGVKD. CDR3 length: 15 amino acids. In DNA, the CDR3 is TGTGCCATCAGTGATTTAGCGGGAGGGGGTGGCGAGCAGTACTTC. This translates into CAISDLAGGGGEQYF.

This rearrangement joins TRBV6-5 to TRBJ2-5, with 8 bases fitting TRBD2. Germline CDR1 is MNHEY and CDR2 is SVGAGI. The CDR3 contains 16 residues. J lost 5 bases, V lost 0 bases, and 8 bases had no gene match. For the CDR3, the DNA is TGTGCCAGCAGTTACTCTGGGGTAGCGGGGACGGAGACCCAGTACTTC. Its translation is CASSYSGVAGTETQYF.

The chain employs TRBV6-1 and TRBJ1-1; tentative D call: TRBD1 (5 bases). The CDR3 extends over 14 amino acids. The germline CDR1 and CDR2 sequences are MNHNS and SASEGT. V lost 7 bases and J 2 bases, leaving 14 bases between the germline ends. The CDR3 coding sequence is TGTGCCAGCAAGCCGGACACGGATAACACTGAAGCTTTCTTT. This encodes CASKPDTDNTEAFF.

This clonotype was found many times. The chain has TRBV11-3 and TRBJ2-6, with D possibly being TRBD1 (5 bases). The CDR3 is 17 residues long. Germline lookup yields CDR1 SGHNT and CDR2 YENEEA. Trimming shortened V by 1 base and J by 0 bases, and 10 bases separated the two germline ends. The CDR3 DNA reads TGTGCCAGCAGCTTAGTCGGGCAGGGCTCTGGGGCCAACGTCCTGACTTTC. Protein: CASSLVGQGSGANVLTF. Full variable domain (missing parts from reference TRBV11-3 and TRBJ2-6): EAGVVQSPRYKIIEKKQPVAFWCNPISGHNTLYWYLQNLGQGPELLIRYENEEAVDDSQLPKDRFSAERLKGVDSTLKIQPAELGDSAVYLCASSLVGQGSGANVLTFGAGSRLTVL.

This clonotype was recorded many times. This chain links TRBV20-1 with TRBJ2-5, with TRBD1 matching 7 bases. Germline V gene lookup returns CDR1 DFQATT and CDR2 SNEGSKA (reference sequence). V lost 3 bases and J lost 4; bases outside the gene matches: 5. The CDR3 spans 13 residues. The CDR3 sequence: CSARSGTAETQYF. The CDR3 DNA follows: TGCAGTGCTAGGTCTGGGACAGCAGAGACCCAGTACTTC.

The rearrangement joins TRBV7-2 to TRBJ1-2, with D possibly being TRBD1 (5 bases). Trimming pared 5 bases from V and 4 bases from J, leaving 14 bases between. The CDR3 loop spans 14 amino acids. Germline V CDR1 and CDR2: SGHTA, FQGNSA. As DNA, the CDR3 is TGTGCCAGCAGCACTCAGGGCTCTCTCTATGGCTACACCTTC. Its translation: CASSTQGSLYGYTF. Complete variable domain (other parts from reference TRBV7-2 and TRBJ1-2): GAGVSQSPSNKVTEKGKDVELRCDPISGHTALYWYRQSLGQGLEFLIYFQGNSAPDKSGLPSDRFSAERTGGSVSTLTIQRTQQEDSAVYLCASSTQGSLYGYTFGSGTRLTVV.

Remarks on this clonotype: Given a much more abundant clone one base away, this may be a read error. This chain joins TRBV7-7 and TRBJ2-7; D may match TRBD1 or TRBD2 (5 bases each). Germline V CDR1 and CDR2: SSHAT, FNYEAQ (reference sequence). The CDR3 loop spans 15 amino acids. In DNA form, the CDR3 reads TGTGCTAGCAGCTTAGGAAGGGGACCCTCCTACGAGCAGTGCTTC. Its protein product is CASSLGRGPSYEQCF.

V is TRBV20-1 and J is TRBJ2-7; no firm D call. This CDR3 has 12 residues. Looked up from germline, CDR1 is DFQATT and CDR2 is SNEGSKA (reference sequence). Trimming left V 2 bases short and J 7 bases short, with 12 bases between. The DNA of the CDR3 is TGCAGTGCTAGATTGTCCCCGGCGGAGCAGTACTTC. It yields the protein CSARLSPAEQYF.

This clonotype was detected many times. The CDR3 loop is CASSSRLVTLNEQFF. The CDR3 bases are TGTGCCAGCAGTTCCAGACTAGTCACTCTCAATGAGCAGTTCTTC. The V and J genes are TRBV6-2 or TRBV6-3 and TRBJ2-1; D is possibly TRBD2 (6 bases). Trimming took off 4 bases at V and 6 bases at J, with 16 bases between the two ends. Per the germline V gene, CDR1 is MNHEY and CDR2 is SVGEGT. The CDR3 is made up of 15 amino acids.

CDR3 DNA: TGTGCCTGGGCTATTCAAGGGGGAGCCTACGAGCAGTACTTC. Protein sequence: CAWAIQGGAYEQYF. The chain combines TRBV30 with TRBJ2-7; possible D gene TRBD1, 6 bases. V was clipped by 5 bases and J by 2 bases, with 16 bases between them. CDR3 size: 14 residues. Germline lookup yields CDR1 GTSNPN and CDR2 SVGIG (reference sequence).